These 16 T cell receptor beta chains were sequenced from one sample in a study of early T cells in non-severe SARS-CoV-2 infection. TCRdb ran MiXCR on the 5' RACE reads and lists one entry per CDR3 protein. Among about 45,000 distinct CDR3 sequences listed, around 10% were seen once. The specimen sequenced was whole blood. All receptors derive from an adult who was a healthcare worker with PCR-confirmed SARS-CoV-2 infection or an uninfected control (not recorded which).

In its sample, this clonotype was seen a few times. This chain joins TRBV29-1 and TRBJ2-7; D is uncertain. Trimming stripped 4 bases from V and 6 bases from J, with 10 bases between. This CDR3 contains 11 residues. CDR1 and CDR2 (germline): SQVTM, ANQGSEA. Here the CDR3 DNA reads TGCAGCGTTGGAGGAGAGCGCGAGCAGTACTTC. Protein: CSVGGEREQYF.

In this sample, this clonotype turned up a few times. The chain combines TRBV7-2 with TRBJ2-5; tentative D call: TRBD1 (6 bases). Trimming shortened V by 6 bases and J by 0 bases, and 8 bases separated the two germline ends. CDR3 length equals 13 residues. Germline lookup yields CDR1 SGHTA and CDR2 FQGNSA. The CDR3: CASRGTNQETQYF. In DNA, the CDR3 is TGTGCCAGCAGAGGGACAAACCAAGAGACCCAGTACTTC. The whole variable domain, filled in from reference TRBV7-2 and TRBJ2-5, reads GAGVSQSPSNKVTEKGKDVELRCDPISGHTALYWYRQSLGQGLEFLIYFQGNSAPDKSGLPSDRFSAERTGGSVSTLTIQRTQQEDSAVYLCASRGTNQETQYFGPGTRLLVL.

This clonotype turned up a few times. This chain links TRBV11-2 with TRBJ1-4; 8 bases are shared with TRBD1. Germline CDR1 SGHAT, CDR2 FQNNGV. V lost 1 base to trimming and J lost 5 bases; unmatched junction nucleotides: 0. The CDR3 contains 14 residues. In nucleotides, the CDR3 is TGTGCCAGCAGCTTAGGGACAGGGAATGAAAAACTGTTTTTT. Amino acids: CASSLGTGNEKLFF.

This clonotype was observed at least ten times. V is TRBV19 and J is TRBJ2-1; 13 bases are shared with TRBD2. Trimming removed 3 bases from V and 8 bases from J; junction bases left unmatched: 7. Germline CDR1 reads LNHDA; CDR2 reads SQIVND (reference sequence). The length of the CDR3 is 16 residues. The CDR3 protein is CASSMGLAGPQDEQFF. DNA of the CDR3: TGTGCCAGTAGTATGGGACTAGCGGGACCCCAGGATGAGCAGTTCTTC.

This clonotype was found many times. The rearrangement uses TRBV9 and TRBJ2-7, with D possibly matching TRBD1 (5 bases). Germline values: CDR1 SGDLS, CDR2 YYNGEE. CDR3 length: 15 amino acids. Deletions cut 5 bases from V and 7 bases from J, with 22 bases between. CDR3 DNA sequence: TGTGCCAGCAGTGTGGGGCACAGTTACGCGGAAGAGCAGTACTTC. This translates into CASSVGHSYAEEQYF.

There are a few counts of this clonotype. The chain couples TRBV29-1 to TRBJ2-1; 11 positions match TRBD2. Germline CDR1 and CDR2: SQVTM and ANQGSEA. CDR3 length equals 15 residues. V lost 3 bases to trimming and J lost 3 bases; unmatched junction nucleotides: 4. The CDR3 DNA reads as TGCAGCGTTGATCAGACTAGCGGGATCTACAATGAGCAGTTCTTC. Translating gives CSVDQTSGIYNEQFF.

This clonotype has a count of ten or more. For the CDR3, the DNA is TGCGCCAGCAGCCTGTCATCAGTTTCACCCCTCCACTTT. Translation gives CASSLSSVSPLHF. J is TRBJ1-6 and V is TRBV5-1; no firm D call. Germline V gives CDR1 SGHRS, CDR2 YFSETQ. V lost 4 bases to trimming and J lost 9 bases, with 11 bases between them. This CDR3 has 13 residues.

This clonotype has a count of ten or more. The chain links TRBV23-1 to TRBJ1-6; a possible D gene is TRBD1 (5 bases). TRBV23-1 is flagged as an ORF with uncertain function. This CDR3 comprises 21 residues. V lost 3 bases and J lost 8, with 32 bases in between. CDR3 nucleotide sequence: TGCGCCAGCAGTCACCCCGGGCAGGGCGCGATCCGGATCCGCGGTGATTCACCCCTCCACTTT. Amino acids: CASSHPGQGAIRIRGDSPLHF.

There are many counts of this clonotype. V gene TRBV10-3 combines with J gene TRBJ2-3, with TRBD2 identical over 8 bases. Germline V gene sequence: CDR1 ENHRY, CDR2 SYGVKD. The CDR3 consists of 19 residues. Losses at the gene ends were 2 bases for V and 2 bases for J; bases not matched to a gene: 15. DNA of the CDR3: TGTGCCATCAGTGAGGGTTTATTGTCAAGCGGGAGCTCCACAGATACGCAGTATTTT. This sequence encodes CAISEGLLSSGSSTDTQYF.

The chain joins TRBV28 to TRBJ1-5; D remains ambiguous. Trimming cost V 3 bases and J 1 base, with 7 bases left between them. Germline V CDR1 and CDR2: MDHEN, SYDVKM. This CDR3 has 14 amino acids. Here the CDR3 reads CASSFRPSNQPQHF. DNA for the CDR3: TGTGCCAGCAGTTTCAGGCCGAGCAATCAGCCCCAGCATTTT.

The gene calls are TRBV9 and TRBJ2-1; no firm D call. The V gene lost 3 bases and the J gene lost 8 bases, with 12 bases spanning the gap. The CDR3 is 13 amino acids. The germline gives CDR1 SGDLS, CDR2 YYNGEE. CDR3 coding DNA: TGTGCCAGCAGCGCCTTTCTGAGCGATGAGCAGTTCTTC. Its translation: CASSAFLSDEQFF. Filled out from reference TRBV9 and TRBJ2-1, the complete variable domain reads DSGVTQTPKHLITATGQRVTLRCSPRSGDLSVYWYQQSLDQGLQFLIQYYNGEERAKGNILERFSAQQFPDLHSELNLSSLELGDSALYFCASSAFLSDEQFFGPGTRLTVL.

There are many counts of this clonotype. The V and J genes are TRBV6-6 and TRBJ1-2, with 8 bases fitting TRBD1. Germline V gene sequence: CDR1 MNHNY, CDR2 SVGAGI (reference sequence). V dropped 5 bases and J dropped 6; count of bases not matched to a gene: 8. This CDR3 is built from 14 residues. CDR3 region: CASSPRTGQDGYTF. The CDR3 DNA is TGTGCCAGCAGTCCCCGGACAGGGCAGGATGGCTACACCTTC.

This clonotype occurred many times. This chain links TRBV10-3 with TRBJ1-5; D is possibly TRBD1 (5 bases). This CDR3 spans 14 amino acids. Germline V gene sequence: CDR1 ENHRY, CDR2 SYGVKD. Trimming removed 3 bases from V and 5 bases from J, with 11 bases in between. The CDR3 reads CAISDSGPDQPQHF. The DNA of the CDR3 is TGTGCCATCAGTGACTCAGGGCCGGATCAGCCCCAGCATTTT.

This clonotype occurred many times. The chain has TRBV30 and TRBJ2-5; 11 nucleotides align to TRBD1. The CDR3 spans 15 residues. Germline V gene data show CDR1 as GTSNPN and CDR2 as SVGIG (reference sequence). Trimming took 3 bases from V and 4 from J; bases not matched to a gene: 7. The CDR3 protein is CAWSFGTGGRETQYF. The CDR3 bases are TGTGCCTGGAGCTTCGGGACAGGGGGTCGAGAGACCCAGTACTTC.

This clonotype turned up a few times. The CDR3 loop is CSIRRPYNEQFF. The CDR3 DNA follows: TGCAGCATACGTCGGCCCTACAATGAGCAGTTCTTC. The J gene is TRBJ2-1, the V gene TRBV29-1; no firm D call. The CDR3 spans 12 residues. Trimming took 8 bases from V and 2 from J, leaving 10 bases between them. Germline V gene data show CDR1 as SQVTM and CDR2 as ANQGSEA.

This clonotype was detected many times. The chain uses TRBV6-1 and TRBJ1-5; D unresolved. The germline V and J ends were trimmed by 3 bases and 0 bases, with 18 bases remaining between them. The V gene's germline CDR1 is MNHNS and CDR2 SASEGT. The CDR3 totals 18 residues. This chain's CDR3 is CASSDPGHTLYSNQPQHF. The DNA of the CDR3 is TGTGCCAGCAGTGATCCTGGGCACACACTTTATAGCAATCAGCCCCAGCATTTT.